This T cell receptor (beta chain) was captured in a study of beta chain features in type 1 diabetes listed by TCRdb under 2018. General notes on the study: Mean age, gender distribution, total cell number and subset yield did not differ between patients and healthy donors. A total of under 140,000,000 sorted cells were examined across all samples, and the number of cells per subset was strongly correlated with RNA yield. The study compared TCRB repertoires of sorted circulating CD4+ T cell subsets between recently diagnosed type 1 diabetes patients and matched healthy donors. Regulatory and stem cell-like memory subsets were obtained from only 8 patients and roughly 8 healthy donors, while naive and central memory subsets were obtained from all 30 or so donors.

In this sample, this clone turned up a few times. The antigen it recognizes is unknown. No much larger clone exists at a distance of one base, and base qualities are not known. Reading the germline V gene gives CDR1 SGHTA and CDR2 FQGNSA. V is clipped by 3 bases and J by 4 bases, and the sequence between their germline boundaries is 9 bases long. From cysteine to phenylalanine, the CDR3 is 13 amino acids long. The sequence is cut down to CDR3 DNA, 39 bases in frame from base 1. Each donor gave one peripheral blood draw, around 100 mL on average, collected into heparinised tubes. A BD FACSAria II and a panel including CD45RO, CCR7, CD25, CD127, CD95 and CD27 were used to sort naive, central memory, regulatory and stem cell-like memory CD4+ T cells. A purity above 98% was achieved for all sorted populations. Right away, PBMCs were isolated by Lymphoprep density gradient centrifugation and were stained directly, with no culture step. So that batch effects would be minimized, each experiment stained and sorted samples in pairs, pairing one healthy donor with one patient.

Results and caveats for the whole study, not just this receptor: Patients with type 1 diabetes made fewer insertions and deleted more nucleotides at VDJ recombination sites, implying thymic rearrangement abnormalities. Because the HLA sub-analyses included only small numbers of individuals, any influence of HLA type on TCRB rearrangement was left unresolved. PCR might favor shorter templates, but patient and control samples were amplified and corrected together, so any skew would affect both groups equally. Naive, central memory and regulatory TCRB repertoires appeared to be more similar among patients than among healthy donors. In all four CD4+ subsets, TCRB CDR3 length was moderately but significantly shorter in type 1 diabetes patients. Sequencing cDNA rather than genomic DNA could over-represent highly expressing activated cells, although activation and CD3 levels did not differ between groups.

All of the isolated RNA was reverse transcribed with the High Capacity cDNA Reverse Transcription Kit, so expressed TCRB transcripts were sequenced. Naive, central memory and regulatory T cell samples underwent deep immunoSEQ sequencing, averaging about 3.57 million total reads per sample. Sorted cells were lysed in RLT buffer and RNA was extracted with DNase-treated RNeasy Micro or Mini kits, depending on cell number. To prevent cross-contamination, every cell subset was processed on its own, while patient and healthy donor samples were processed together. Using the immunoSEQ multiplex PCR, TCRB sequences were amplified from cDNA into 87-bp fragments spanning the CDR3 region. The amplicons were sequenced using the Illumina HiSeq platform. Turning to the authors' computational methods: Synthetic template baselines were used to correct PCR bias computationally, reads within Hamming distance 2 were collapsed, and singletons that could not be merged were discarded. Reads were aligned against IMGT to assign V, D and J genes, CDR3 length and insertions or deletions at six rearrangement sites. Within each subset, clonotype counts were normalized to sorted cell number, after which true diversity and Gini coefficients were computed with the tcR R package. Repertoire sharing was quantified using the overlap coefficient calculated on TCRB nucleotide sequences. TCRdb's version of the immuneACCESS table is confined to in-frame rearrangements and falls short of the full clone set. An unresolved V gene accounts for under half of the shortfall where checked; the remainder is of unknown origin. Clone size and V and J calls were adopted from that table, with D and trimming inferred from the DNA. This sample gives hundreds of thousands of clones in total; 11% to 15% of them show up just once. The ten most abundant clones make up approximately 6.7% of the sample.

The origin of this receptor is a man aged 25-45 years in good health. Material: central memory CD4+ T cells from blood. The sequence is built from TRBV7-2 and TRBJ2-5, with the D gene uncertain. CDR3 reads: CASSLPGTETQYF. In nucleotide form, the sequence is TGTGCCAGCAGCTTGCCCGGTACAGAGACCCAGTACTTC.